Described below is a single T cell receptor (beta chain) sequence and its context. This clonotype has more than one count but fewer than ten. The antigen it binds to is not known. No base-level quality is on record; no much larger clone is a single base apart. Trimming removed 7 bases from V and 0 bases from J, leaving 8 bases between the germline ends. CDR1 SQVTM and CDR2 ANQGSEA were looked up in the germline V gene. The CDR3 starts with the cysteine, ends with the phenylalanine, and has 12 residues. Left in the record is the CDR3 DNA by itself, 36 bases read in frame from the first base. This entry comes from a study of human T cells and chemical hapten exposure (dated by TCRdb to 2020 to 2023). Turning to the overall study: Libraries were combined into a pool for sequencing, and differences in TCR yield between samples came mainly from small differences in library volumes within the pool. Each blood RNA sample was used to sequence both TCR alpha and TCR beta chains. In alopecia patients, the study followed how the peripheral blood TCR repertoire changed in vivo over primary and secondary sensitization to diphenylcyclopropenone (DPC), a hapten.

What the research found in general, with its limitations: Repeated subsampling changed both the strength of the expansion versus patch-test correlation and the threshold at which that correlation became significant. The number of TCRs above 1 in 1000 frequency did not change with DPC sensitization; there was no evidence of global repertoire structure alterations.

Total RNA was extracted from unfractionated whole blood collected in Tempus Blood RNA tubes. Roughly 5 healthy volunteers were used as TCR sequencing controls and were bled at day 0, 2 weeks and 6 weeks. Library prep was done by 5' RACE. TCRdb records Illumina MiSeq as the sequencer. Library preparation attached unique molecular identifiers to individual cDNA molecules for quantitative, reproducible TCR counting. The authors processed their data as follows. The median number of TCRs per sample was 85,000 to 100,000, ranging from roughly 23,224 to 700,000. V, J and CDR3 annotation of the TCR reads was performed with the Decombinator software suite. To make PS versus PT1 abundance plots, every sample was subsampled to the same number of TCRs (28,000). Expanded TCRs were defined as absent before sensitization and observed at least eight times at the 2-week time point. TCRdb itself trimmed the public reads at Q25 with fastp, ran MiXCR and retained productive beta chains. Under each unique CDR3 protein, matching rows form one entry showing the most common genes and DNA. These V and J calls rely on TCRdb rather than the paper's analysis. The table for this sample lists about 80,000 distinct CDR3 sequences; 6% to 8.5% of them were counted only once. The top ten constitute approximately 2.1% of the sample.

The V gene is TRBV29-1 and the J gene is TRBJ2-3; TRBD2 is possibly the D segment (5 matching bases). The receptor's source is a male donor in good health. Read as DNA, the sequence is TGCAGCGCCTGGACTAGCACAGATACGCAGTATTTT. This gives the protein CSAWTSTDTQYF.